This is a list of T cell receptor beta chains from one sample in a study of T cells of healthy individuals. TCRdb processed the 5' RACE reads anew with MiXCR; each CDR3 protein has one entry. The sample contains approximately 100,000 distinct CDR3 sequences, around 17% of which appear only once. These TCRs come from a human donor in good health. Each CDR3 is given with its conserved first and last residue. D genes are given only for firm matches. Rows give clone size only sometimes, using once, few, many, or a class for an expanded clone.

abundance | d_gene | j_gene | v_gene | CDR3nt | CDR3aa
few | TRBD2 | TRBJ2-2 | TRBV4-2 | TGTGCCAGCAGCCAAGAGTTGGGCGGGGGGCAAAACACCGGGGAGCTGTTTTTT | CASSQELGGGQNTGELFF
few | . | TRBJ1-2 | TRBV29-1 | TGCAGCGTTGTGGGGAGGAACTATGGCTACACCTTC | CSVVGRNYGYTF
. | . | TRBJ1-1 | TRBV7-3 | TGTGCCAGCAGCTTAGGGACCGACTTCGGTTTGGACACTGAAGCTTTCTTT | CASSLGTDFGLDTEAFF
few | . | TRBJ2-3 | TRBV5-5 | TGTGCCAGCAGCCCACCCCCTTCCGGGCCTAGCACAGATACGCAGTATTTT | CASSPPPSGPSTDTQYF
many | TRBD1 | TRBJ2-1 | TRBV4-2 | TGTGCCAGCAGCCAAACTATCGGGACAGGGACACCTGATGAGCAGTTCTTC | CASSQTIGTGTPDEQFF
. | TRBD1 | TRBJ1-2 | TRBV28 | TGTGCCAGCAGTTTATTTGAGGGACAGGGGAGTGGGAACTATGGCTACACCTTC | CASSLFEGQGSGNYGYTF
many | . | TRBJ1-6 | TRBV6-6 | TGTGCCAGCAGTTACGACCTGTCAAATTCACCCCTCCACTTT | CASSYDLSNSPLHF
few | . | TRBJ1-5 | TRBV2 | TGTGCCAGCGGGGCAGATCAAAATCAGCCCCAGCATTTT | CASGADQNQPQHF
. | . | TRBJ2-5 | TRBV7-2 | TGTGCCAGCAGCTTGCGGACTTTGGAGACCCAGTACTTC | CASSLRTLETQYF
. | . | TRBJ1-1 | TRBV5-1 | TGCGCCAGCAGCTCCCCCTACGAGGCTTTCTTT | CASSSPYEAFF
few | TRBD1 | TRBJ1-4 | TRBV28 | TGTGCCAGCAGTATGGGACAGCTGTTGTTTTTT | CASSMGQLLFF
many | . | TRBJ2-1 | TRBV20-1 | TGCAGTGCTAGCGGGGGCTCCTACAATGAGCAGTTCTTC | CSASGGSYNEQFF
few | TRBD2 | TRBJ2-7 | TRBV12-3/TRBV12-4 | TGTGCCAGCAGTCATACCGGGACTAGAGGTAGCTCCTACGAGCAGTACTTC | CASSHTGTRGSSYEQYF
. | . | TRBJ2-7 | TRBV4-1 | TGCGCCAGCAGCCATACCACAGGTTACGAGCAGTACTTC | CASSHTTGYEQYF
. | TRBD1 | TRBJ1-1 | TRBV29-1 | TGCAGCCATGGGGGACAGGCGAACACTGAAGCTTTCTTT | CSHGGQANTEAFF
few | . | TRBJ2-4 | TRBV20-1 | TGCAGTGCTACACGACCAGGAGGGCTAGCCAAAAACATTCAGTACTTC | CSATRPGGLAKNIQYF
many | TRBD2 | TRBJ2-3 | TRBV29-1 | TGCAGCGTCGCCCAAGGACTAGCGGGAGCTGGAGATACGCAGTATTTT | CSVAQGLAGAGDTQYF
. | . | TRBJ1-6 | TRBV4-3 | TGCGCCAGCAGCCCTCTCCGGGACGAGAGTTCACCCCTCCACTTT | CASSPLRDESSPLHF